One and the same sample provided the 27 T cell receptor beta chains below, sequenced in a study of blood T cell repertoires in COVID-19. The protocol was immunoSEQ multiplex PCR, while the TCRdb copy is restricted to in-frame clones and leaves out a portion. This sample has 200,000 to 250,000 clones, with 85% to 90% found just once. Material: peripheral blood. The source of these receptors is a man aged 45 to 65 with COVID-19, enrolled during active disease.

CDR3 nucleotides: TGCGCCAGCAGCCAAGAACAGGGGGCAGGAGGCTACACCTTC. Residues: CASSQEQGAGGYTF. The rearrangement uses TRBV4-3 and TRBJ1-2, with 9 bases fitting TRBD1. There are 14 residues in the CDR3. Germline loops: CDR1 LGHNA, CDR2 YSLEER. With V trimmed by 0 bases and J by 8 bases, 4 bases remained unmatched.

This clone was seen just once. V is TRBV27 and J is TRBJ2-7; perhaps TRBD2 as D (7 bases). This CDR3 has 13 residues. The germline V and J ends were trimmed by 6 bases and 2 bases, with 11 bases remaining between them. Germline V lookup: CDR1 MNHEY, CDR2 SMNVEV (reference sequence). The CDR3 loop is CASSPGGPYEQYF. In DNA form, the CDR3 reads TGTGCCAGCAGCCCCGGGGGGCCCTACGAGCAGTACTTC.

The gene calls are TRBV19 and TRBJ2-7, with a tentative D call TRBD2 (6 bases). With 5 bases removed from V and 6 bases from J, the gap between germline ends came to 14 bases. The CDR3 totals 13 residues. From germline, CDR1 is LNHDA and CDR2 SQIVND (reference sequence). In DNA form, the CDR3 reads TGTGCCAGTAGTGTACGGGGGTCGGGCGAGCAGTACTTC. It translates to CASSVRGSGEQYF.

This clone was observed a handful of times. The chain employs TRBV18 and TRBJ2-7, with TRBD1 as a possible D gene (5 bases). The CDR3 has 14 amino acids. V was pared by 3 bases and J by 7 bases, with 16 bases between. CDR1 is KGHSH, CDR2 LQKENI, per germline. CDR3 residues: CASSPPDTSREQYF. The CDR3 DNA reads as TGTGCCAGCTCACCGCCGGACACCTCGAGAGAGCAGTACTTC.

For the CDR3, the DNA is TGCAGCGTTATGACAGGGAACCGCTACGAGCAGTACTTC. Translation: CSVMTGNRYEQYF. This chain uses TRBV29-1 with TRBJ2-7, with TRBD1 matching 7 bases. With V trimmed by 5 bases and J by 3 bases, 7 bases remained unmatched. This CDR3 has 13 residues. CDR1 and CDR2 from the germline V gene are SQVTM and ANQGSEA.

The V gene is TRBV7-9, the J gene TRBJ2-7; TRBD2 agrees at 7 bases. CDR3 length: 16 amino acids. Trimming took 4 bases from V and 2 from J; bases not matched to a gene: 11. The germline V gene encodes CDR1 SEHNR and CDR2 FQNEAQ (reference sequence). CDR3 bases: TGTGCCAGCAGCTCCCGCGTGGGAGGGATTACCTACGAGCAGTACTTC. Translated, it gives CASSSRVGGITYEQYF.

J is TRBJ1-5 and V is TRBV6-1, with 10 bases identical to TRBD1. Per the germline V gene, CDR1 is MNHNS and CDR2 is SASEGT. Germline trimming cut 8 bases from V and 4 bases from J; bases unmatched to any gene: 8. The length of the CDR3 is 15 residues. The CDR3 here is CASGTGVMGNQPQHF. The CDR3 nucleotides are TGTGCCAGCGGGACAGGGGTCATGGGGAATCAGCCCCAGCATTTT.

This rearrangement joins TRBV2 to TRBJ1-1; possible D gene TRBD1, 6 bases. Trimming left V 10 bases short and J 5 bases short, with 17 bases between. Germline V lookup: CDR1 SNHLY, CDR2 FYNNEI. The CDR3 length is 13 residues. The CDR3 reads CATRQDVSTEAFF. CDR3 in DNA: TGTGCCACCAGACAGGACGTTAGTACTGAAGCTTTCTTT.

This chain links TRBV28 with TRBJ1-5, with a weak D call TRBD1 (6 bases). Between the trimmed V and J ends, which lost 5 bases and 4 bases, there was a span of 18 bases. This CDR3 has 16 residues. From germline, CDR1 is MDHEN and CDR2 SYDVKM. This CDR3 reads CASSINLGAENQPQHF. The DNA for the CDR3 is TGTGCCAGCAGTATAAATTTGGGGGCAGAAAATCAGCCCCAGCATTTT.

The CDR3, as DNA: TGTGCCAGCAGCTCACCCCGACAGATGGAGGAAAAACTGTTTTTT. It specifies CASSSPRQMEEKLFF. The chain carries TRBV5-5 and TRBJ1-4; TRBD1 is a possible D gene (5 bases). Germline V gives CDR1 SGHKS, CDR2 YYEKEE (reference sequence). V lost 3 bases to trimming and J lost 8 bases, with 17 bases between them. This CDR3 region has 15 residues.

For this clone: The same CDR3 can be traced to other DNA sequences in this sample. The genes are TRBV29-1 and TRBJ1-1; D call uncertain. This CDR3 contains 12 residues. Per the germline V gene, CDR1 is SQVTM and CDR2 is ANQGSEA. V was clipped by 4 bases and J by 2 bases, with 8 bases between them. The CDR3 reads CSVVTVNTEAFF. The CDR3 region has the DNA TGCAGCGTTGTCACGGTTAACACTGAAGCTTTCTTT.

The chain carries TRBV7-7 and TRBJ2-1, with 7 bases fitting TRBD1. With 3 bases clipped from V and 4 bases from J, the junction kept 6 bases outside the gene matches. The germline CDR1 and CDR2 sequences are SSHAT and FNYEAQ (reference sequence). The CDR3 contains 15 residues. CDR3 protein: CASSFGTEPYNEQFF. The CDR3 DNA reads as TGTGCCAGCAGCTTCGGGACAGAACCTTACAATGAGCAGTTCTTC.

The chain couples TRBV28 to TRBJ2-7, with TRBD1 as a possible D gene (5 bases). The CDR3 loop spans 12 amino acids. V lost 6 bases and J 5 bases, leaving 11 bases between the germline ends. Germline V gene lookup returns CDR1 MDHEN and CDR2 SYDVKM. The CDR3, as DNA: TGTGCCAGCAGACAATACAGGCACGAGCAGTACTTC. Encoded protein: CASRQYRHEQYF. The whole variable domain, filled in from reference TRBV28 and TRBJ2-7, reads DVKVTQSSRYLVKRTGEKVFLECVQDMDHENMFWYRQDPGLGLRLIYFSYDVKMKEKGDIPEGYSVSREKKERFSLILESASTNQTSMYLCASRQYRHEQYFGPGTRLTVT.

The rearrangement uses TRBV4-1 and TRBJ2-1, with TRBD2 matching 15 bases. Per the germline V gene, CDR1 is MGHRA and CDR2 is YSYEKL. This CDR3 region has 18 residues. The trim removed 3 bases at V and 9 bases at J, leaving 12 bases unmatched. CDR3 nucleotide sequence: TGCGCCAGCAGCCATCCCGGGACTAGCGGGGGGCGTGGGATTGAGCAGTTCTTC. Its protein product is CASSHPGTSGGRGIEQFF.

This clone was counted only a few times. This sequence joins TRBV11-2 and TRBJ2-7, with 7 bases aligning to TRBD2. Per germline, CDR1 SGHAT and CDR2 FQNNGV. Trimming took 5 bases from V and 5 from J; bases not matched to a gene: 3. The CDR3 is 12 amino acids. The CDR3 DNA reads TGTGCCAGCAGCCCCCGGGAGGACGAGCAGTACTTC. Translated, it gives CASSPREDEQYF. The full variable domain, in which reference TRBV11-2 and TRBJ2-7 provide the parts outside the CDR3, is EAGVAQSPRYKIIEKRQSVAFWCNPISGHATLYWYQQILGQGPKLLIQFQNNGVVDDSQLPKDRFSAERLKGVDSTLKIQPAKLEDSAVYLCASSPREDEQYFGPGTRLTVT.

This clone has just a few counts. V gene TRBV19 combines with J gene TRBJ2-2, with D possibly being TRBD1 (5 bases). V was trimmed by 5 bases and J by 6 bases, leaving 13 bases between them. The CDR3 loop spans 14 amino acids. Germline CDR1 is LNHDA and CDR2 is SQIVND (reference sequence). CDR3: CASSSRGWAGELFF. The CDR3 DNA follows: TGTGCCAGTAGTTCTAGGGGCTGGGCCGGGGAGCTGTTTTTT.

On this clone: Different DNA sequences within this sample yield the same CDR3. The chain couples TRBV2 to TRBJ2-1; 11 positions match TRBD1. The CDR3 extends over 16 amino acids. Trimming cost V 7 bases and J 1 base; bases outside gene matches: 6. Germline V gene sequence: CDR1 SNHLY, CDR2 FYNNEI. The CDR3 protein is CASTLGTGGSYNEQFF. CDR3 sequence (DNA): TGTGCCAGCACCTTAGGGACAGGGGGTTCCTACAATGAGCAGTTCTTC.

This clone has a single count. The chain employs TRBV18 and TRBJ2-7; 9 positions agree with TRBD1. The germline V gene has CDR1 KGHSH and CDR2 LQKENI. This CDR3 spans 17 amino acids. After removal of 1 base from V and 2 bases from J, the junction contained 9 bases not matched to a gene. CDR3 amino acids: CASSPLPLQGATYEQYF. In DNA, the CDR3 is TGTGCCAGCTCACCACTACCTCTACAGGGGGCTACCTACGAGCAGTACTTC.

This chain uses TRBV4-3 with TRBJ2-3; the D gene is possibly TRBD2 (6 bases). CDR1 is LGHNA and CDR2 is YSLEER in the germline V gene. Deletions cut 3 bases from V and 5 bases from J, with 18 bases between. This CDR3 has 16 residues. The CDR3 sequence: CASSHLKSQGGDTQYF. The CDR3 nucleotides are TGCGCCAGCAGCCACCTAAAGAGCCAGGGAGGAGATACGCAGTATTTT.

The chain has TRBV7-6 and TRBJ2-3; D is possibly TRBD2 (6 bases). Germline V gene data show CDR1 as SGHVS and CDR2 as FNYEAQ. The CDR3 loop spans 16 amino acids. The germline V and J ends were trimmed by 1 base and 5 bases, with 16 bases remaining between them. The CDR3 sequence: CASSLGGSSGRDTQYF. CDR3 in DNA: TGTGCCAGCAGCTTAGGAGGGAGCAGCGGGCGAGATACGCAGTATTTT. Drawing the rest from reference TRBV7-6 and TRBJ2-3, the complete variable domain is GAGVSQSPRYKVTKRGQDVALRCDPISGHVSLYWYRQALGQGPEFLTYFNYEAQQDKSGLPNDRFSAERPEGSISTLTIQRTEQRDSAMYRCASSLGGSSGRDTQYFGPGTRLTVL.

This chain joins TRBV19 and TRBJ2-2; maybe TRBD1 (5 bases). The CDR3 is made up of 14 amino acids. Germline V gene lookup returns CDR1 LNHDA and CDR2 SQIVND (reference sequence). Trimming removed 3 bases at V and 6 bases at J, with 11 bases between. CDR3 region: CASSISGFPGELFF. CDR3 in DNA: TGTGCCAGTAGTATTTCAGGGTTTCCCGGGGAGCTGTTTTTT.

The V call is TRBV5-4, the J call TRBJ1-4, with TRBD1 identical over 8 bases. This CDR3 spans 15 amino acids. Germline V lookup: CDR1 SGHNT, CDR2 YYREEE (reference sequence). V trimming: 4 bases; J trimming: 7 bases; junction bases outside the gene matches: 9. The CDR3 DNA sequence: TGTGCCAGCAGCCCTAAGGACAGGGACGGTGAAAAACTGTTTTTT. It specifies CASSPKDRDGEKLFF.

V and J are TRBV5-4 and TRBJ1-5, with 9 bases aligning to TRBD1. The germline CDR1 and CDR2 sequences are SGHNT and YYREEE (reference sequence). The trim removed 0 bases at V and 5 bases at J, leaving 6 bases unmatched. The CDR3 spans 16 residues. CDR3 coding DNA: TGTGCCAGCAGCTTGGGGGGCACAGGGGGCGATCAGCCCCAGCATTTT. It translates to CASSLGGTGGDQPQHF.

V and J are TRBV9 and TRBJ1-4; D remains unclear. V shed 0 bases and J shed 8 bases, with 11 bases lying between them. Looked up from germline, CDR1 is SGDLS and CDR2 is YYNGEE. The CDR3 is 14 residues long. CDR3 sequence (DNA): TGTGCCAGCAGCGTAGCACCGCGAGGGGAAAAACTGTTTTTT. Protein: CASSVAPRGEKLFF.

For this clone: Lacking the conserved final phenylalanine or tryptophan, this CDR3 likely reflects a read error. The DNA is omitted, as the CDR3 cannot be located on it reliably, and the CDR3 follows TCRdb's listing. The chain's CDR3 is CAWNDRKSWGTVI. The genes are TRBV30 and TRBJ1-2; the table assigns TRBD1, which was not confirmed against the DNA. Germline CDR1 is GTSNPN and CDR2 is SVGIG (reference sequence). The CDR3 region is 13 residues in length, termini included.

The genes are TRBV3-1 (or the pseudogene TRBV3-2) and TRBJ2-2, with D hard to call. This CDR3 is 16 amino acids long. Between the trimmed V and J ends, which lost 1 base and 6 bases, there was a span of 15 bases. Germline assignment: CDR1 LGHDT and CDR2 YNNKEL (reference sequence). The CDR3 coding sequence is TGTGCCAGCAGCCAAGGGGTAGGAGAAGCCGCCGGGGAGCTGTTTTTT. Its translation: CASSQGVGEAAGELFF.

This rearrangement joins TRBV6-5 to TRBJ2-7; the D gene is possibly TRBD1 (6 bases). Germline V gene data show CDR1 as MNHEY and CDR2 as SVGAGI. V lost 8 bases to trimming and J lost 0 bases, with 17 bases between them. The CDR3 length is 15 residues. The CDR3: CASRKQGTGSYEQYF. The CDR3 DNA reads TGTGCCAGCCGGAAACAGGGTACTGGCTCCTACGAGCAGTACTTC.